This T cell receptor (beta chain) was captured by sequencing in a study of spatial heterogeneity in lung cancer (dated by TCRdb to the late 2010s). About the investigation overall: Samples were obtained from approximately 77 patients with early-stage, untreated non-small cell lung cancer from the lung TRACERx cohort. Follow-up PBMC samples were sequenced whenever the samples were available, and the median time to follow-up was about 25 months after resection. Beta-chain transcripts were consistently detected in greater numbers than alpha-chain transcripts, which likely reflected higher beta-chain transcript abundance. In the raw uncorrected reads, each unique combination of TCR and UMI appeared more than ten times on average. TCR alpha and beta repertoires were quantitatively compared across multiple tumor regions, matched nontumor lung and blood in non-small cell lung cancer. TCR repertoire features were related to nonsynonymous mutation counts determined by whole-exome sequencing of tumor tissue. Both alpha and beta chains were TCR-sequenced in samples taken at surgery, namely 220 tumor regions, fewer than 85 matched nontumor lung samples and approximately 58 PBMC samples.

The research as a whole found: Ubiquitous expanded tumor TCRs were detected in blood more often at tumor resection than at routine follow-up. Comparisons of baseline and follow-up blood repertoires included only around 15 patients. Confirming at a functional level the hypothesis that regional TCRs recognize regional mutations was considered to require additional single-cell paired TCR alpha and beta sequencing.

Library prep was done by 5' RACE. Sequencing was performed on a NextSeq 500. To allow correction of PCR and sequencing errors, the TCR library protocol tagged every TCR cDNA molecule with a unique molecular identifier. The published analysis was carried out like this. Decombinator tools were used for TCR identification, UMI-based error correction and CDR3 extraction. Expanded TCRs were defined as those above a frequency of 2 per 1,000, corresponding to the top 1% of the tumor frequency distribution. Renyi diversity was computed with the R vegan package after each repertoire had been subsampled 100 times to 5,000 TCRs. CDR3 similarity networks were built from amino acid triplet string-kernel similarity, connecting CDR3s with pairwise similarity above 0.82. TCRdb passed the public sequencing reads through fastp at Q25 and MiXCR, retaining productive beta sequences. Here each entry gathers all rows of one CDR3 protein and keeps the most common genes and DNA. Clone size and V and J calls follow TCRdb, not the original study. Recorded for this sample are approximately 110,000 distinct CDR3 sequences; 10% to 14% of them occurred a single time. The ten largest clones capture more than 20% of the sample.

The sample's time point label, decoded: blood at routine non-recurrence follow-up after resection. For TCR sequencing, whole RNA was extracted from tumor and nontumor lung tissue, or from cryopreserved PBMC samples, and no cell sorting was done. Only patients with enough RNA available from two or more tumor regions were chosen for TCR sequencing. There are 14 amino acids in the CDR3, from cysteine to phenylalanine inclusive. Only CDR3 DNA is held: 42 bases, read in frame from base 1. V drops 6 bases and J drops 1 base, leaving 10 bases in between. CDR1 is given as MDHEN and CDR2 as SYDVKM, both from the germline V gene. Of note for this clonotype: There is no known antigen for this receptor. It has no much larger one-base neighbor in the sample; base qualities were not kept.

The sequenced sample was PBMCs, obtained at follow-up. The chain is assembled from TRBV28 and TRBJ1-5; a weak D assignment points to TRBD1 (5 bases agree). This TCR came from a female donor with early-stage non-small cell lung cancer. CDR3 region: CASRPWGSNQPQHF. The sequence in DNA is TGTGCCAGCAGACCCTGGGGGAGCAATCAGCCCCAGCATTTT.